The clone carrying this TCR beta chain was observed once. Membership in each cohort depended on participant-reported clinical history. This CDR3 is built from 14 residues. The germline V gene encodes CDR1 SGHNT and CDR2 YYREEE (reference sequence). V lost 3 bases to trimming and J lost 5 bases; unmatched junction nucleotides: 6. The data belong to a study of blood T cell repertoires in COVID-19. Profiled with immunoSEQ multiplex PCR; TCRdb holds only in-frame clones, not every one. The table has around 160,000 clones, around 89% seen once. This clonotype was sampled from a woman in her twenties or thirties with acute COVID-19. The sample consisted of PBMCs or T cells enriched from blood (not recorded which). The rearrangement uses TRBV5-4 and TRBJ2-5, with 8 bases lining up with TRBD2. The CDR3, as DNA: TGTGCCAGCAGCTCGCCGGGACTAGGGGAGACCCAGTACTTC. Translating gives CASSSPGLGETQYF.